The 7 T cell receptor beta chains presented below share a single source sample, sequenced in a study of post-analysis software for immune sequencing data. Their antigens are not known. Unique molecular identifiers featured in each of the TCR beta cDNA libraries. Via MiXCR, TCRdb re-called the PCR reads, giving one row per CDR3 protein. The sample has hundreds of thousands of distinct CDR3 sequences; about 27% are singletons. General study findings and limits: Controls showed lower frequencies than patients for several TRBV segments, and TRBV5-6, TRBV5-1 and TRBV20-1 were among these.

The sample was blood. The origin of the receptors is a girl aged 10-17 years with multiple sclerosis.

The chain carries TRBV14 and TRBJ2-1; perhaps TRBD2 as D (6 bases). V lost 4 bases to trimming and J lost 2 bases, with 12 bases between them. Germline CDR1 SGHDN, CDR2 FVKESK. The CDR3 extends over 15 amino acids. CDR3 DNA sequence: TGTGCCAGCAGCCGCCGGGACTTTGCCTACAATGAGCAGTTCTTC. Translation: CASSRRDFAYNEQFF.

In this sample, this clonotype turned up a few times. This chain's CDR3 is CSAPEGTGNSPLHF. For the CDR3, the DNA is TGCAGTGCCCCCGAAGGGACAGGGAATTCACCCCTCCACTTT. The chain joins TRBV20-1 to TRBJ1-6; 9 nucleotides line up with TRBD1. J was trimmed by 7 bases and V by 6 bases; bases with no gene match: 7. This CDR3 spans 14 amino acids. Germline V CDR1 and CDR2: DFQATT, SNEGSKA (reference sequence).

The chain links TRBV20-1 to TRBJ2-6, with 7 bases matching TRBD2. Germline CDR1 reads DFQATT; CDR2 reads SNEGSKA (reference sequence). The V gene end was trimmed by 1 base and the J gene end by 0 bases; junction bases not matched to a gene: 6. The CDR3 has 17 residues. The DNA for the CDR3 is TGCAGTGCTAGAGGGCGGACGGGAGGCTCTGGGGCCAACGTCCTGACTTTC. Protein product: CSARGRTGGSGANVLTF.

The V call is TRBV20-1, the J call TRBJ2-5; the D is unclear. Germline CDR1 is DFQATT and CDR2 is SNEGSKA (reference sequence). Trimming took off 3 bases at V and 1 base at J, with 9 bases between the two ends. The CDR3 is 13 amino acids. CDR3 residues: CSASSPRQETQYF. CDR3 DNA sequence: TGCAGTGCTAGCAGTCCCCGCCAAGAGACCCAGTACTTC.

The V gene is TRBV7-2, the J gene TRBJ2-3; a possible D gene is TRBD1 (5 bases). Trimming removed 2 bases from V and 1 base from J, with 7 bases in between. CDR1 SGHTA and CDR2 FQGNSA come from the germline V gene. The CDR3 has 14 amino acids. CDR3 DNA sequence: TGTGCCAGCAGCTTATGGGGCCGCACAGATACGCAGTATTTT. Protein product: CASSLWGRTDTQYF.

This clonotype was counted between two and nine times. The J gene is TRBJ2-7, the V gene TRBV28; no definite D call. The V and J ends lost 2 bases and 3 bases respectively, with 14 bases between them. The germline V gene encodes CDR1 MDHEN and CDR2 SYDVKM. The CDR3 has 15 amino acids. CDR3: CASSLSTGRNYEQYF. CDR3 sequence (DNA): TGTGCCAGCAGTTTAAGTACGGGCCGTAACTACGAGCAGTACTTC. The full variable domain, completed using reference TRBV28 and TRBJ2-7, is DVKVTQSSRYLVKRTGEKVFLECVQDMDHENMFWYRQDPGLGLRLIYFSYDVKMKEKGDIPEGYSVSREKKERFSLILESASTNQTSMYLCASSLSTGRNYEQYFGPGTRLTVT.

A few counts support this clonotype. The chain couples TRBV7-9 to TRBJ2-1; the D gene is possibly TRBD2 (6 bases). From germline, CDR1 is SEHNR and CDR2 FQNEAQ (reference sequence). This CDR3 has 17 residues. Trimming stripped 6 bases from V and 3 bases from J, with 21 bases between. CDR3 nucleotides: TGTGCCAGCAGAACCGACTGGAGGGGACCAAACTACAATGAGCAGTTCTTC. Protein: CASRTDWRGPNYNEQFF.